The clone carrying this T cell receptor beta chain was counted ten times or more. Its antigen is unknown. Time point indicated: patch test 1, 2 weeks after DPC sensitization. Indicated treatment: therapeutic diphenylcyclopropenone sensitization with weekly scalp DPC. This record comes from a study of human T cells and chemical hapten exposure. For the study at large: Variation in per-sample TCR yields came mainly from small pooled library volume differences. Whole-study findings and limits: Given that the donors had alopecia, their immune response may differ from that seen in healthy people.

V was clipped by 6 bases and J by 0 bases, with 8 bases between them. This CDR3 is 13 amino acids long. Original processing notes: The number of TCRs in each sample had a median of roughly 100,000 and spanned roughly 23,224 to 750,000. In TCRdb, the RACE reads were re-called with MiXCR into one record per CDR3 protein. TCRdb, rather than the study authors, made the V and J calls. The table has 150,000 to 200,000 distinct CDR3 sequences, roughly 15% seen once. Source: whole blood, taken in connection with sensitization to the hapten diphenylcyclopropenone (DPC). The receptor was isolated from a woman in her 30s with alopecia areata. Some clones in this sample may be carry-over from other donors' samples. The chain joins TRBV12-3 or TRBV12-4 to TRBJ1-1; no clear D gene. CDR3 in amino acids: CASRLTLNTEAFF. The CDR3 coding sequence is TGTGCCAGCAGGCTCACACTGAACACTGAAGCTTTCTTT.